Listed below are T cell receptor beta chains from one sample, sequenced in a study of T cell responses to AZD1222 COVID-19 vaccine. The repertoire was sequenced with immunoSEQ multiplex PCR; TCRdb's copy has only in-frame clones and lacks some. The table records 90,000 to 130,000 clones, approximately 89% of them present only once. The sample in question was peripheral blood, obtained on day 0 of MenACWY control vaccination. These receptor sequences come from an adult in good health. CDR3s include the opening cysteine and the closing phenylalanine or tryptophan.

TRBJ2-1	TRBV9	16	CASSVVRGSSYNEQFF
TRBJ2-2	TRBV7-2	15	CASSLLPGGIGELFF
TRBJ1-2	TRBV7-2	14	CASGDRGRLSGYTF
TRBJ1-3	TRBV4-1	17	CASSQDLQGAGGNTIYF
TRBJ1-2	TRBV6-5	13	CAIHWDTNYGYTF
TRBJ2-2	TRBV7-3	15	CASSPQAVNTGELFF
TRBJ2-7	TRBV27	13	CASSLTGPYEQYF
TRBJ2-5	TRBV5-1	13	CASSSPLGETQYF
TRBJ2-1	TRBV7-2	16	CASSPRLSGGMGEQFF
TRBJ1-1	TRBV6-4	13	CASSEREGTEAFF
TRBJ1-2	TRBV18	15	CASSPRTGVNYGYTF
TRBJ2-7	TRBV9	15	CASSGGTGGSYEQYF
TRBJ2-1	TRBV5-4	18	CASSLGPGLAGIYNEQFF
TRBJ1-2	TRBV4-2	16	CASSQDGVVGGQGYTF
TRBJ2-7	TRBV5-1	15	CASSLSSGISYEQYF
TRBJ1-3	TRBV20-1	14	CSASPENTGNTIYF
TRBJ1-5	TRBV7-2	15	CASSFLQNSNQPQHF
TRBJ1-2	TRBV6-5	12	CASRRIVDGYTF
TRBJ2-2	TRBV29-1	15	CSVEATGTGAGELFF
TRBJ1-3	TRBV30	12	CAWLGSGNTIYF
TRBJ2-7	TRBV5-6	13	CASRRQGAREQYF
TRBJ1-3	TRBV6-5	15	CASSYDRGSANTIYF
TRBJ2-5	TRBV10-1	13	CASSGGQVETQYF
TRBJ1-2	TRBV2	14	CASPTDRGQYGYTF
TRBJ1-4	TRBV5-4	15	CASSLQGRANEKLFF
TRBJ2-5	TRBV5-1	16	CASSLTPGGDGKTQYF
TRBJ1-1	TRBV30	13	CAWSAQVNTEAFF
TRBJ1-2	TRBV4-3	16	CASSQDLTPDNYGYTF
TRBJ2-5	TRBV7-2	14	CASRGGPSQETQYF
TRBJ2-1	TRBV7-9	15	CASSATGTLYNEQFF
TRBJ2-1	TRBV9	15	CASSPTSGGVNEQFF
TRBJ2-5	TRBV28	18	CASSSSQRGPTHQETQYF
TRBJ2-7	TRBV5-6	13	CASSFGGSYEQYF
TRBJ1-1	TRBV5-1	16	CASSLGPQGGDTEAFF
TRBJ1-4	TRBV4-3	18	CASSTETPPLGVGEKLFF
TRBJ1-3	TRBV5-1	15	CASSLEGVAGNTIYF
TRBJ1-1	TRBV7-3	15	CASSLRGGVNTEAFF
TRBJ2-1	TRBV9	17	CASSVRASGGQYNEQFF
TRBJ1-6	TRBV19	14	CASTSGYSDSPLHF
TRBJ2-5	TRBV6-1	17	CASSEAVAAGGEETQYF
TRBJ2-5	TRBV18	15	CASSPQRLAPRAQYF
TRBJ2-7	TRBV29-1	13	CSVGKGSSYEQYF
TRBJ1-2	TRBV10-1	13	CASSLGSDYGYTF
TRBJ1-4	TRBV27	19	CASSLFGLTAGGTNEKLFF
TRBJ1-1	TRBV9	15	CASSTETSMNTEAFF
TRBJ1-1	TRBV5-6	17	CASSPPGGFIVNTEAFF
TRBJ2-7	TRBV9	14	CASSVSVDPYEQYF
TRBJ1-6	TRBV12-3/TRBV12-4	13	CASRPDGHSPLHF